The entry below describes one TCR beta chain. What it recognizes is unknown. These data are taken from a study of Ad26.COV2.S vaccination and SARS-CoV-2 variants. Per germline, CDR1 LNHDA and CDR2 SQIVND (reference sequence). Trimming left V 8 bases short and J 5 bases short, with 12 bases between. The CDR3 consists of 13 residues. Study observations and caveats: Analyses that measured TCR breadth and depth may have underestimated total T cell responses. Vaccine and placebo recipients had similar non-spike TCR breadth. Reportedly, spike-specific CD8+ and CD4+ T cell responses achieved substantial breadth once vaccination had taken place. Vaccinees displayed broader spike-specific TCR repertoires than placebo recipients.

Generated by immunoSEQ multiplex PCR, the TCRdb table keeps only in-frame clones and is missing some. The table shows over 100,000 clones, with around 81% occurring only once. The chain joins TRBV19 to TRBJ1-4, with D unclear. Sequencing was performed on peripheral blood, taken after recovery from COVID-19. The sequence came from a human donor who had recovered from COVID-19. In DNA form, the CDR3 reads TGTGCCAGTCTCGATTATCGGAATGAAAAACTGTTTTTT. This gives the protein CASLDYRNEKLFF. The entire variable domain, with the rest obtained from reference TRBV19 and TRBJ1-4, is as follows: DGGITQSPKYLFRKEGQNVTLSCEQNLNHDAMYWYRQDPGQGLRLIYYSQIVNDFQKGDIAEGYSVSREKKESFPLTVTSAQKNPTAFYLCASLDYRNEKLFFGSGTQLSVL.